These 25 T cell receptor beta chains came from one sample sequenced in a study of cytomegalovirus exposure and HLA in healthy donors. Clones were read by immunoSEQ multiplex PCR, and TCRdb kept only the in-frame ones, dropping some. This table has about 150,000 clones, 80% to 90% appearing once. Input material: PBMCs. The receptors originated from a man aged 18 to 29 in good health and CMV-seropositive.

The chain uses TRBV6-1 and TRBJ1-2; maybe TRBD1 (5 bases). Germline-derived CDR1 and CDR2 are MNHNS and SASEGT. V lost 6 bases, J lost 4 bases, and 12 bases lay in between. The CDR3 sequence is 13 residues long. CDR3 DNA: TGTGCCAGCAGCGCGGGACGGCTCTATGGCTACACCTTC. Protein: CASSAGRLYGYTF.

In this sample, this clone turned up once. V and J are TRBV2 and TRBJ2-5; D perhaps matches TRBD1 (7 bases). The germline V gene has CDR1 SNHLY and CDR2 FYNNEI. V shed 1 base and J shed 5 bases, with 14 bases lying between them. This CDR3 has 15 amino acids. CDR3 residues: CASSEEEGAGETQYF. The DNA of the CDR3 is TGTGCCAGCAGTGAAGAGGAGGGGGCAGGGGAGACCCAGTACTTC.

V is TRBV4-3 and J is TRBJ2-7; D not certain. The V gene lost 0 bases and the J gene lost 3 bases, with 9 bases spanning the gap. The CDR3 spans 14 residues. CDR1 and CDR2 from the germline V gene are LGHNA and YSLEER. The chain's CDR3 is CASSQEGDDYEQYF. The CDR3 DNA reads TGCGCCAGCAGCCAAGAAGGAGACGACTACGAGCAGTACTTC.

CDR3 region: CASSGGTTYEQYF. CDR3 bases: TGTGCCAGCAGCGGAGGGACTACCTACGAGCAGTACTTC. The rearrangement uses TRBV5-5 and TRBJ2-7; 7 nucleotides align to TRBD2. Per germline, CDR1 SGHKS and CDR2 YYEKEE (reference sequence). CDR3 length: 13 residues. The V segment lost 4 bases and the J segment 2 bases; nucleotides outside the gene matches: 3. Full variable domain (remainder filled in from reference TRBV5-5 and TRBJ2-7): DAGVTQSPTHLIKTRGQQVTLRCSPISGHKSVSWYQQVLGQGPQFIFQYYEKEERGRGNFPDRFSARQFPNYSSELNVNALLLGDSALYLCASSGGTTYEQYFGPGTRLTVT.

This chain links TRBV6-5 with TRBJ2-1; the match to TRBD2 covers 8 bases. The junction had 9 bases not matched to a gene; V was cut back by 7 bases and J by 7 bases. From germline, CDR1 is MNHEY and CDR2 SVGAGI. The CDR3 is 14 residues long. The CDR3 sequence is CASTRQGGGNEQFF. The CDR3 region has the DNA TGTGCCAGCACTCGGCAGGGCGGGGGGAATGAGCAGTTCTTC.

V usage is TRBV6-5 and J usage is TRBJ2-1; 9 bases line up with TRBD2. Per germline, CDR1 MNHEY and CDR2 SVGAGI. V lost 6 bases to trimming and J lost 7 bases; unmatched junction nucleotides: 10. This CDR3 comprises 15 residues. The CDR3 DNA sequence: TGTGCCAGCAGGGACGTAGCGGGAGAGGGGAATGAGCAGTTCTTC. Translated: CASRDVAGEGNEQFF.

The V and J genes are TRBV11-3 and TRBJ2-7; 11 bases fit TRBD1. CDR3 length: 19 residues. Germline CDR1 SGHNT, CDR2 YENEEA. V dropped 5 bases and J dropped 3; count of bases not matched to a gene: 18. CDR3 coding DNA: TGTGCCAGCAGCCCCCGGACAGGGGGCTTGACGGGGACTATCTACGAGCAGTACTTC. Translating gives CASSPRTGGLTGTIYEQYF.

The CDR3 region is CASGLRGAANYGYTF. For the CDR3, the DNA is TGTGCCAGCGGTCTCCGGGGGGCTGCCAACTATGGCTACACCTTC. The chain recombines TRBV28 with TRBJ1-2; the D gene is possibly TRBD1 (6 bases). V shed 8 bases and J shed 2 bases, with 18 bases lying between them. Per the germline V gene, CDR1 is MDHEN and CDR2 is SYDVKM. The CDR3 runs to 15 residues.

The chain uses TRBV2 and TRBJ2-1; 10 bases are a match to TRBD2. Germline V gene sequence: CDR1 SNHLY, CDR2 FYNNEI. The CDR3 totals 17 residues. J was trimmed by 5 bases and V by 6 bases; bases with no gene match: 13. The CDR3 coding sequence is TGTGCCAGCAGCGAAAGGGCTACTAGCGGGGCCCACAATGAGCAGTTCTTC. Amino acid sequence: CASSERATSGAHNEQFF.

V usage is TRBV30 and J usage is TRBJ1-2, with D possibly being TRBD1 (5 bases). This CDR3 contains 12 residues. The V end was cut by 1 base, the J end by 8 bases, with 11 bases between. Germline V lookup: CDR1 GTSNPN, CDR2 SVGIG (reference sequence). The CDR3 DNA reads TGTGCCTGGAGTGGGGGGGACTGGGGCTACACCTTC. Translating it yields CAWSGGDWGYTF. The full variable domain, with the rest looked up from reference TRBV30 and TRBJ1-2, is SQTIHQWPATLVQPVGSPLSLECTVEGTSNPNLYWYRQAAGRGLQLLFYSVGIGQISSEVPQNLSASRPQDRQFILSSKKLLLSDSGFYLCAWSGGDWGYTFGSGTRLTVV.

The chain couples TRBV4-1 to TRBJ1-4, with 7 bases identical to TRBD1. CDR3 length equals 14 residues. V shed 1 base and J 7 bases; nucleotides not matched to a gene: 3. Germline V gives CDR1 MGHRA, CDR2 YSYEKL. The DNA for the CDR3 is TGCGCCAGCAGCCAAGGAGCAGGGGGTGAAAAACTGTTTTTT. Translated: CASSQGAGGEKLFF.

The chain recombines TRBV2 with TRBJ1-1; D is perhaps TRBD1 (6 bases). The CDR3 spans 13 residues. Trimming removed 7 bases from V and 0 bases from J, with 9 bases in between. Germline assignment: CDR1 SNHLY and CDR2 FYNNEI. DNA for the CDR3: TGTGCCAGCAACTACAGGGTGAACACTGAAGCTTTCTTT. Translating it yields CASNYRVNTEAFF.

This chain connects TRBV9 to TRBJ2-7; D is perhaps TRBD1 (6 bases). V was trimmed by 4 bases and J by 4 bases, leaving 18 bases between them. The CDR3 has 15 amino acids. Germline loops: CDR1 SGDLS, CDR2 YYNGEE. The CDR3 DNA sequence: TGTGCCAGCAGCTTAAGAAGTGGGGGCGCGTACGAGCAGTACTTC. It yields the protein CASSLRSGGAYEQYF.

V is TRBV7-8 and J is TRBJ2-7; TRBD2 matches at 10 bases. Germline V gene sequence: CDR1 SGHVS, CDR2 FQNEAQ. This CDR3 has 15 amino acids. The junction had 5 bases not matched to a gene; V was cut back by 0 bases and J by 6 bases. The CDR3 DNA reads TGTGCCAGCAGCTTAGCGGCTAGCGGGAGTGGCGAGCAGTACTTC. It encodes CASSLAASGSGEQYF.

This clone was seen once. Other DNA sequences in the sample encode the same CDR3. This CDR3 is CASSPPGQPYEQYF. The CDR3 DNA is TGTGCCAGCTCACCACCGGGACAGCCCTACGAGCAGTACTTC. V and J are TRBV18 and TRBJ2-7; 7 positions match TRBD1. This CDR3 spans 14 amino acids. After removal of 0 bases from V and 2 bases from J, the junction contained 1 base not matched to a gene. The germline gives CDR1 KGHSH, CDR2 LQKENI.

The V gene is TRBV11-3, the J gene TRBJ2-2; D perhaps matches TRBD2 (6 bases). In germline, CDR1 is SGHNT, CDR2 YENEEA. V was cut by 3 bases and J by 4 bases, with 9 bases left in between. This CDR3 comprises 14 residues. The CDR3 bases are TGTGCCAGCAGCTTGGGGGGTATCACCGGGGAGCTGTTTTTT. Its translation: CASSLGGITGELFF.

V is TRBV13 and J is TRBJ2-7; TRBD1 matches at 7 bases. Trimming cost V 3 bases and J 5 bases; bases outside gene matches: 13. The CDR3 is 16 amino acids. Germline V gives CDR1 PRHDT, CDR2 FYEKMQ (reference sequence). The CDR3 nucleotides read TGTGCCAGCAGCTTCTCGAGGGGGCGGGCCGCGGACGAGCAGTACTTC. It specifies CASSFSRGRAADEQYF.

The genes are TRBV19 and TRBJ1-1, with D tentatively TRBD1 (6 bases). This CDR3 region has 13 residues. The germline V and J ends were trimmed by 3 bases and 5 bases, with 10 bases remaining between them. The V gene's germline CDR1 is LNHDA and CDR2 SQIVND (reference sequence). Written as DNA, the CDR3 is TGTGCCAGTAGTATCAGTACAGGGACTGAAGCTTTCTTT. Translating gives CASSISTGTEAFF.

The genes are TRBV4-3 and TRBJ1-5; no clear D gene. Germline assignment: CDR1 LGHNA and CDR2 YSLEER. V lost 5 bases and J 0 bases, leaving 11 bases between the germline ends. The CDR3 consists of 15 residues. CDR3 nucleotide sequence: TGCGCCAGCAGCTTACAGAGACATAGCAATCAGCCCCAGCATTTT. It is translated as CASSLQRHSNQPQHF.

The V gene is TRBV9, the J gene TRBJ1-3, with D possibly being TRBD1 (6 bases). The CDR3 has 15 amino acids. Between the trimmed V and J ends, which lost 3 bases and 4 bases, there was a span of 14 bases. Looked up from germline, CDR1 is SGDLS and CDR2 is YYNGEE. The CDR3 bases are TGTGCCAGCAGCGCTAGCGGTGGGGGCGGAAACACCATATATTTT. Amino acid sequence: CASSASGGGGNTIYF.

V and J are TRBV2 and TRBJ2-7; the D gene is possibly TRBD1 (6 bases). The CDR3 is made up of 15 amino acids. Germline V CDR1 and CDR2: SNHLY, FYNNEI. The V end was cut by 8 bases, the J end by 0 bases, with 17 bases between. In DNA, the CDR3 is TGTGCCAGCGTGGGATCAGGGGATTTCTCCTACGAGCAGTACTTC. Its protein is CASVGSGDFSYEQYF. The full variable domain, completed using reference TRBV2 and TRBJ2-7, is EPEVTQTPSHQVTQMGQEVILRCVPISNHLYFYWYRQILGQKVEFLVSFYNNEISEKSEIFDDQFSVERPDGSNFTLKIRSTKLEDSAMYFCASVGSGDFSYEQYFGPGTRLTVT.

The J gene is TRBJ2-2, the V gene TRBV7-3, with D maybe TRBD1 (5 bases). Germline loops: CDR1 SGHTA, CDR2 FQGTGA. Trimming stripped 3 bases from V and 3 bases from J, with 8 bases between. The CDR3 extends over 14 amino acids. The CDR3 nucleotides are TGTGCCAGCAGCTTTAAGGGGTACACCGGGGAGCTGTTTTTT. Its protein product is CASSFKGYTGELFF.

J is TRBJ1-2 and V is TRBV6-5; D is perhaps TRBD1 (5 bases). The V gene's germline CDR1 is MNHEY and CDR2 SVGAGI. The CDR3 is made up of 14 amino acids. The V end lost 8 bases, the J end lost 4 bases, and 17 bases lay between the germline ends. The CDR3 DNA is TGTGCCAGCGGAATAAGCGGGACGGCCTATGGCTACACCTTC. This sequence encodes CASGISGTAYGYTF.

This clone was seen a handful of times. The sample carries other DNA sequences with the same CDR3. The chain recombines TRBV6-5 with TRBJ2-7, with TRBD2 matching 8 bases. The CDR3 is 14 residues long. Germline assignment: CDR1 MNHEY and CDR2 SVGAGI. The V gene end was trimmed by 6 bases and the J gene end by 0 bases; junction bases not matched to a gene: 4. The CDR3 loop reads CASSGRGSSYEQYF. The CDR3 bases are TGTGCCAGCAGCGGGAGGGGAAGCTCCTACGAGCAGTACTTC.

The CDR3 reads CASSIVQGSEQYF. DNA of the CDR3: TGTGCCAGTAGTATAGTTCAGGGTTCCGAGCAGTACTTC. V usage is TRBV19 and J usage is TRBJ2-7; possible D gene TRBD1, 5 bases. V was pared by 1 base and J by 6 bases, with 10 bases between. The germline V gene encodes CDR1 LNHDA and CDR2 SQIVND (reference sequence). The CDR3 is 13 amino acids. Based on the CDR3 plus reference TRBV19 and TRBJ2-7, the full variable domain is DGGITQSPKYLFRKEGQNVTLSCEQNLNHDAMYWYRQDPGQGLRLIYYSQIVNDFQKGDIAEGYSVSREKKESFPLTVTSAQKNPTAFYLCASSIVQGSEQYFGPGTRLTVT.